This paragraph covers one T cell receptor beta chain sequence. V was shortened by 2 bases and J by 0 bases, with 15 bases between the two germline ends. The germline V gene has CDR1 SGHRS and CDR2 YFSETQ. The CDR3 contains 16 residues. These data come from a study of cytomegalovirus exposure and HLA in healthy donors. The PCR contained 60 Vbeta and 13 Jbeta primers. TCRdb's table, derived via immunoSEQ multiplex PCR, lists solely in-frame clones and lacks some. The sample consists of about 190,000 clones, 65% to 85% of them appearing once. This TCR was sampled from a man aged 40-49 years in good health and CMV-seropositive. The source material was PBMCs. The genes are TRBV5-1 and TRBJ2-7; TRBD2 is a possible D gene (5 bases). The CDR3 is CASSFFPGESSYEQYF. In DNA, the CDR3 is TGCGCCAGCAGCTTCTTTCCCGGGGAAAGCTCCTACGAGCAGTACTTC.